The source of this T cell receptor beta chain is a study of control samples from healthy donors and cancer patients. V was shortened by 4 bases and J by 3 bases, with 12 bases between the two germline ends. The CDR3 extends over 14 amino acids. The germline V gene encodes CDR1 WSHSY and CDR2 SAAADI. Here immunoSEQ multiplex PCR was the method, and the copy in TCRdb shows in-frame clones only, minus some. The profile shows 100,000 to 150,000 clones, around 90% of them singletons. The rearrangement joins TRBV10-2 to TRBJ1-2; TRBD1 might be the D (6 bases). Sequences were obtained from blood. This receptor was obtained from a man in his forties in good health. The chain's CDR3 is CASSVAQGDYGYTF. CDR3 in DNA: TGCGCCAGCAGTGTAGCACAGGGTGACTATGGCTACACCTTC.